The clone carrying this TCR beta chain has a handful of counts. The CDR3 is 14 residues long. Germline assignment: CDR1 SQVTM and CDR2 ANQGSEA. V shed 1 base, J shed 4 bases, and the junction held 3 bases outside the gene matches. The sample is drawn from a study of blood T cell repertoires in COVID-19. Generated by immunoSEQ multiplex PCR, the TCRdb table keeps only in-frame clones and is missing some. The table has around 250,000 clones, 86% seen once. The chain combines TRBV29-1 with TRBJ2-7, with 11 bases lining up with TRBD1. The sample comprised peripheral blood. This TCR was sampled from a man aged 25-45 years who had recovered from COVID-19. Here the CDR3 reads CSVEGGTGGYEQYF. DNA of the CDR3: TGCAGCGTTGAAGGCGGGACAGGGGGATACGAGCAGTACTTC.